The 7 T cell receptor beta chains in this list originate from one sample, sequenced in a study of blood T cell repertoires in COVID-19. Profiling relied on immunoSEQ multiplex PCR, and the TCRdb table lists in-frame clones only, not all of them. The repertoire holds 70,000 or so clones, with around 85% as singletons. The sample consisted of peripheral blood. The origin of the receptors is a woman over 75 with active or convalescent COVID-19.

The J gene is TRBJ2-7, the V gene TRBV11-2; TRBD1 is a possible D gene (6 bases). Germline loops: CDR1 SGHAT, CDR2 FQNNGV. V was pared by 4 bases and J by 1 base, with 20 bases between. This CDR3 contains 17 residues. CDR3: CASSWDPRQAFSYEQYF. CDR3 sequence (DNA): TGTGCCAGCAGCTGGGACCCAAGACAGGCATTTTCCTACGAGCAGTACTTC.

The chain employs TRBV11-3 and TRBJ2-7, with no clear D. V was shortened by 0 bases and J by 3 bases, with 6 bases between the two germline ends. CDR3 length: 13 residues. Germline assignment: CDR1 SGHNT and CDR2 YENEEA. The CDR3 loop is CASSLEGSYEQYF. In DNA form, the CDR3 reads TGTGCCAGCAGCTTAGAGGGCAGCTACGAGCAGTACTTC.

This chain uses TRBV6-5 with TRBJ2-7, with D perhaps matching TRBD2 (6 bases). The germline CDR1 and CDR2 sequences are MNHEY and SVGAGI. Trimming shortened V by 7 bases and J by 4 bases, and 17 bases separated the two germline ends. The CDR3 length is 14 residues. The CDR3: CASKSSGEAYEQYF. In nucleotides, the CDR3 is TGTGCCAGCAAGTCGTCCGGGGAGGCATACGAGCAGTACTTC.

The CDR3 nucleotides read TGCGCCAGCAGCTCGATACCCCCCGCTAGCGGGGGGAAGGAGACCCAGTACTTC. As protein: CASSSIPPASGGKETQYF. The chain has TRBV5-1 and TRBJ2-5; TRBD2 matches at 11 bases. With 3 bases clipped from V and 5 bases from J, the junction kept 15 bases outside the gene matches. This CDR3 is 18 amino acids long. The germline CDR1 and CDR2 sequences are SGHRS and YFSETQ.

This chain joins TRBV6-2 or TRBV6-3 and TRBJ1-5, with a possible D match to TRBD1 (6 bases). Trimming removed 8 bases from V and 5 bases from J, with 22 bases in between. CDR1 and CDR2 (germline): MNHEY, SVGEGT. This CDR3 has 16 residues. The CDR3 DNA sequence: TGTGCCAGCGGTTCAATCAGGGGAAGTGTGTATCAGCCCCAGCATTTT. Protein: CASGSIRGSVYQPQHF.

The V and J genes are TRBV7-2 and TRBJ2-7; D gene unclear. CDR3 length: 13 amino acids. From germline, CDR1 is SGHTA and CDR2 FQGNSA. Trimming pared 1 base from V and 3 bases from J, leaving 7 bases between. The CDR3 region is CASSLGNIYEQYF. CDR3 DNA sequence: TGTGCCAGCAGCTTAGGAAACATCTACGAGCAGTACTTC.

CDR3 sequence reads: CASSSPAAGGLVGELFF. CDR3 in DNA: TGTGCCAGCAGCTCCCCCGCGGCGGGGGGGCTGGTCGGGGAGCTGTTTTTT. The J gene is TRBJ2-2, the V gene TRBV7-2, with 9 bases matching TRBD2. Germline CDR1 reads SGHTA; CDR2 reads FQGNSA. The J segment lost 7 bases and the V segment lost 4 bases, leaving 13 bases of the junction unmatched. The CDR3 runs to 17 residues. The full variable domain, its missing parts supplied by reference TRBV7-2 and TRBJ2-2, is GAGVSQSPSNKVTEKGKDVELRCDPISGHTALYWYRQSLGQGLEFLIYFQGNSAPDKSGLPSDRFSAERTGGSVSTLTIQRTQQEDSAVYLCASSSPAAGGLVGELFFGEGSRLTVL.